This T cell receptor (beta chain) was recorded in a study of cytomegalovirus exposure and HLA in healthy donors. Points on this clone: Its antigen is currently unknown.

Broader study findings: The only immune exposure information that was available was CMV serostatus.

The PCR ran on 60 Vbeta and 13 Jbeta primers. The protocol was immunoSEQ multiplex PCR, while the TCRdb copy is restricted to in-frame clones and leaves out a portion. This sample carries about 130,000 clones, approximately 71% of them seen once, and the ten largest clones take under 3.5%. The germline V gene has CDR1 SGDLS and CDR2 YYNGEE. The CDR3 contains 14 residues. The ends were cut back, 0 bases at V and 4 bases at J, with 10 bases in the middle. The rearrangement uses TRBV9 and TRBJ1-2; possibly TRBD1 for D (6 bases). The sequencing input was PBMCs. This clonotype originated in a woman between 45 and 60 years old in good health and CMV-seronegative. For the CDR3, the DNA is TGTGCCAGCAGCGTAGCCACAGGGAGCTATGGCTACACCTTC. It codes for CASSVATGSYGYTF.